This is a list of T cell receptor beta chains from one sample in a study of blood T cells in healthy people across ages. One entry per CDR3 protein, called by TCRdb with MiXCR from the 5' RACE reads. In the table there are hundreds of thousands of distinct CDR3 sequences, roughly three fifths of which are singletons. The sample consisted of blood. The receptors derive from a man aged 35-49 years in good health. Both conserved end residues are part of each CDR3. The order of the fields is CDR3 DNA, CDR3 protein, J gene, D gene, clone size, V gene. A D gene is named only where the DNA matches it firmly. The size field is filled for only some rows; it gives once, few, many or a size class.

TGTGTCAGCAGAGACAGCTCCTACAATGAGCAGTTCTTC CVSRDSSYNEQFF TRBJ2-1 . . TRBV12-3/TRBV12-4
TGTGCCAGCACCCTCGATAGCAATCAGCCCCAGCATTTT CASTLDSNQPQHF TRBJ1-5 . . TRBV12-3/TRBV12-4
TGTGCCAGCAGCCAAGGGGACAGGGCTTGGTACGAGCAGTACTTC CASSQGDRAWYEQYF TRBJ2-7 TRBD1 . TRBV3-1
TGTGCCAGCAGCCCGGACAGGGGAGGGGGAAAACTGTTTTTT CASSPDRGGGKLFF TRBJ1-4 TRBD1 few TRBV7-2
TGTGCCAGCAGCCCCGGGACTTTTACCTACGAGCAGTACTTC CASSPGTFTYEQYF TRBJ2-7 . . TRBV13
TGTGCCAGCAGCCGGGGGACAGGGGTATACAATGAGCAGTTCTTC CASSRGTGVYNEQFF TRBJ2-1 TRBD1 few TRBV7-9
TGTGCCACCAGCAGAGATCGACAGGGCTGGGAGACCCAGTACTTC CATSRDRQGWETQYF TRBJ2-5 TRBD1 few TRBV15
TGTGCCAGCAGTGGGGGAACAGCCTCAAAAAACATTCAGTACTTC CASSGGTASKNIQYF TRBJ2-4 . . TRBV2
TGCAGTGCTAGAGATCCCCGGGGGGCGGGAAGCTACGAGCAGTACTTC CSARDPRGAGSYEQYF TRBJ2-7 . once TRBV20-1
TGTGCCAGCAGCCGCCTGACAGTTTCCTACGAGCAGTACTTC CASSRLTVSYEQYF TRBJ2-7 . once TRBV6-2/TRBV6-3
TGTGCCACCGCCCCCCCAGATACGCAGTATTTT CATAPPDTQYF TRBJ2-3 . few TRBV10-3
TGTGCCAGCAGCTTAGAGCGGGGGGACAATGAGCAGTTCTTC CASSLERGDNEQFF TRBJ2-1 TRBD2 . TRBV7-3
TGTGCCAGCAGTTCGACGAAAAACATTCAGTACTTC CASSSTKNIQYF TRBJ2-4 . . TRBV6-1
TGTGCCAGCAGTGAAGATATAGGGTACTATGGCTACACCTTC CASSEDIGYYGYTF TRBJ1-2 . . TRBV25-1
TGCAGCGGTCTTTCATCGTCCTATGGCTACACCTTC CSGLSSSYGYTF TRBJ1-2 . few TRBV29-1
TGTGCCAGCAGCCCATACGGAGGGTTCGCAGATACGCAGTATTTT CASSPYGGFADTQYF TRBJ2-3 . . TRBV7-3
TGTGCCAGCAGCTTAGTTACTGGACACAATGAGCAGTTCTTC CASSLVTGHNEQFF TRBJ2-1 . few TRBV7-8
TGTGCCAGCAGTTTATTAGGGGCGGATAACACTGAAGCTTTCTTT CASSLLGADNTEAFF TRBJ1-1 . . TRBV27
TGTGCCAGCAGCCAACATCCACAAAACACGCGGAGGGTGAACACTGAAGCTTTCTTT CASSQHPQNTRRVNTEAFF TRBJ1-1 . . TRBV7-2
TGCACTCCGACAGCAACTAATGAAAAACTGTTTTTT CTPTATNEKLFF TRBJ1-4 . . TRBV20-1
TGTGCCAGCAGCGAAGCAGGGCCCCGCCTCGAGCAGTACTTC CASSEAGPRLEQYF TRBJ2-7 . few TRBV11-3
TGTGCCATCAGTGAGTCTTCAGGGCAGGGTGAAAAACTGTTTTTT CAISESSGQGEKLFF TRBJ1-4 . . TRBV10-3
TGTGCCAGCAGCTTACAAGCGGAAACGTACGAGCAGTACTTC CASSLQAETYEQYF TRBJ2-7 . few TRBV7-2
TGTGCCAGCAGTAGACGGGCAGGGACCGCTACCGGGGAGCTGTTTTTT CASSRRAGTATGELFF TRBJ2-2 . . TRBV6-5
TGTGCCAGCAGCCAAGATGCTAGCGGGATCTACGAGCAGTACTTC CASSQDASGIYEQYF TRBJ2-7 TRBD2 few TRBV3-1
TGTGCCAGCAGCGAAAGGACAGGACGGAACTATGGCTACACCTTC CASSERTGRNYGYTF TRBJ1-2 TRBD1 . TRBV25-1
TGTGCCAGCAGCTTAGTGGGACAGGGGGCCGATGAAGCTTTCTTT CASSLVGQGADEAFF TRBJ1-1 TRBD1 few TRBV7-9
TGTGCCAGCAGTTTAAACCCCGCGGAGCAGTACTTC CASSLNPAEQYF TRBJ2-7 . . TRBV28
TGTGCTAGTGGTCCCCTGGACAGTTTTAATGAAAAACTGTTTTTT CASGPLDSFNEKLFF TRBJ1-4 . . TRBV12-5
TGCAGCGTTGCGGCGGGCTCCTACAATGAGCAGTTCTTC CSVAAGSYNEQFF TRBJ2-1 . . TRBV29-1
TGTGCCAGCGTACGCGGGGTGGGAAGCACAGATACGCAGTATTTT CASVRGVGSTDTQYF TRBJ2-3 . few TRBV5-8
TGTGCCAGCAGCTTATTTGAGGGGATGGCCAAATCCATCCAAGAGACCCAGTACTTC CASSLFEGMAKSIQETQYF TRBJ2-5 . . TRBV7-9
TGTGCCAGCAGTGTTGACAGGGGAGGAGAGACCCAGTACTTC CASSVDRGGETQYF TRBJ2-5 TRBD1 many TRBV2
TGTGCCAGCAGCGTAGCCGTGAACCTTGCGGCTGATACGCAGTATTTT CASSVAVNLAADTQYF TRBJ2-3 . . TRBV9
TGCGCCAGCAGACAAAGAGAGCAGGGGCTTGCTAATTCACCCCTCCACTTT CASRQREQGLANSPLHF TRBJ1-6 . . TRBV5-1
TGCAGCGCCTATCAGGGAGATACGCAGTATTTT CSAYQGDTQYF TRBJ2-3 . . TRBV29-1
TGCAGCGCCCGAGAGGGGGGCGGAGGCACCGGGGAGCTGTTTTTT CSAREGGGGTGELFF TRBJ2-2 . . TRBV29-1
TGTGCCAGCAGCGGAGGGGATAATTCACCCCTCCACTTT CASSGGDNSPLHF TRBJ1-6 . . TRBV7-9
TGTGCTAGTGGTGATGGACGTGAGCAGTTCTTC CASGDGREQFF TRBJ2-1 . . TRBV12-5
TGTGCCACTACCGGGACTAGCGGGAGAAATGAGCAGTTCTTC CATTGTSGRNEQFF TRBJ2-1 TRBD2 . TRBV28
TGTGCCAGCAGCTTATCTCCCAGAGAAGAGACCCAGTACTTC CASSLSPREETQYF TRBJ2-5 . . TRBV11-2
TGCAGCGTTGAAGGCCTCTGGGGTACCTACAATGAGCAGTTCTTC CSVEGLWGTYNEQFF TRBJ2-1 . once TRBV29-1
TGCAGTGCTATACCTTCCCCTTATGTCAAAAACATTCAGTACTTC CSAIPSPYVKNIQYF TRBJ2-4 . . TRBV20-1
TGTGCCAGCAGCGGGACTAGGGGTCTGCGGACCCAGTACTTC CASSGTRGLRTQYF TRBJ2-5 TRBD2 few TRBV2
TGCAGTGCGGAGGACAGGAGTCCTAATGAAAAACTGTTTTTT CSAEDRSPNEKLFF TRBJ1-4 TRBD1 once TRBV20-1
TGTGCCAGCAGCTTAAACAGGATGACTGACAATGAGCAGTTCTTC CASSLNRMTDNEQFF TRBJ2-1 . . TRBV11-1
TGTGCCACCAGCAGAGGGGACAGGCAGCAAGAGACCCAGTACTTC CATSRGDRQQETQYF TRBJ2-5 TRBD1 few TRBV15
TGTGCCAGCAGCCAAGACGCCGCACCCGGAGATCAGCCCCAGCATTTT CASSQDAAPGDQPQHF TRBJ1-5 . . TRBV3-1
TGTGCCAGCAGCCGCGGGACTAGCGGCACAGATACGCAGTATTTT CASSRGTSGTDTQYF TRBJ2-3 TRBD2 few TRBV27
TGTGCCTGGAGTGAGGGGGCGCAGACAACTAATGAAAAACTGTTTTTT CAWSEGAQTTNEKLFF TRBJ1-4 TRBD1 few TRBV30
TGTGCCATCAGTGAGTCGAAAGGACAGGGCTCCTACTACGAGCAGTACTTC CAISESKGQGSYYEQYF TRBJ2-7 TRBD1 . TRBV10-3